Reported below is one T cell receptor beta chain. The sample originates from a study of blood T cell repertoires in COVID-19. The Seattle site enrolled patients during active infection and followed them longitudinally. The CDR3 totals 18 residues. Germline assignment: CDR1 WNHNN and CDR2 SYGVQD (reference sequence). The V end lost 3 bases, the J end lost 7 bases, and 24 bases lay between the germline ends. Sequencing was performed with immunoSEQ multiplex PCR; in TCRdb, only in-frame clones are kept and a portion is missing. Found here are some 210,000 clones, 92% of them singletons; the top ten hold about 0.8%.

The sequence came from a man aged 55 to 70 with COVID-19, enrolled during active disease. Sequenced input: peripheral blood. This chain joins TRBV10-1 and TRBJ2-2; weak D call: TRBD1 (6 bases). The chain's CDR3 is CASSEYEGVAAAGGELFF. In DNA form, the CDR3 reads TGCGCCAGCAGTGAATATGAGGGGGTGGCCGCGGCGGGCGGGGAGCTGTTTTTT.